Below, one T cell receptor beta chain is given with its context. Which antigen it targets is not known. No base qualities exist here, and no much larger clone lies one base off it. The record originates from a study of immune evolution from preneoplasia to lung adenocarcinoma (dated by TCRdb to the early 2020s). For the wider study: No AAH lesions showed HLA loss of heterozygosity, compared with over 6% of AIS, around 16% of MIA and roughly 35% of ADC lesions. The study used immune gene expression, TCR sequencing and multiplex immunofluorescence to profile the immune contexture of lung adenocarcinoma precursors and invasive adenocarcinoma. The overall cohort comprised 45 to 55 patients with pulmonary nodules who underwent surgical resection. The TCR sequencing data were obtained from around 46 patients. POLYSOLVER was used to infer Class I HLA alleles from exome data, and LOHHLA was used to detect allele-specific HLA loss. The sample size was set by how many specimens were available, not by a prior power calculation. According to the study, more than 95 samples went through TCR sequencing. Resected precursor lesions (AAH, AIS, MIA) and invasive adenocarcinomas were each compared against paired morphologically normal lung tissue. The immune data were combined with whole exome sequencing and methylation data from the same cohort of nodules. Study-wide findings and limitations: Because all patients were from Japan and China, applicability to Western populations was uncertain. The highest top T cell clone frequencies were observed in normal lung, and a progressive decrease in top T cell clone frequencies appeared to occur from AAH through AIS, MIA and invasive adenocarcinoma. The findings were based on association rather than direct causation, and larger cohorts with long-term follow-up and longitudinal biopsies were deemed needed. The highest T cell clonality was observed in KRAS-mutant nodules compared with EGFR-mutant or double wild-type lesions. Clonality was highest in normal lung, while later-stage lesions appeared to show lower clonality but higher T cell density and diversity.

Resection was performed on patients in Japan or China between the mid-2010s and the late 2010s. Two lung cancer pathologists independently confirmed the histologic diagnosis of each case on H&E slides. Premalignant or tumor cells were enriched for nucleic acid extraction by macro-dissection performed after pathologic assessment. The AllPrep DNA/RNA FFPE Kit was used to isolate DNA from FFPE tissue. From the cysteine through the phenylalanine, the CDR3 covers 14 amino acids. The DNA shown is the 42-base CDR3, in frame from base 1. Trimmed from V: 10 bases; trimmed from J: 0 bases; junction bases lacking a gene match: 2. The germline V gene (reference sequence) provides CDR1 LNHDA and CDR2 SQIVND. TCR beta CDR3 regions were sequenced from DNA using the immunoSEQ hsTCRbeta Kit. The study's processing was this. TCR sequencing data were analysed with the ImmunoSEQ Analyzer. T cell clonality was calculated on productive rearrangements as 1 minus Pielou's evenness. T cell diversity was measured with the inverse Simpson index on productive templates. T cell density was defined as TCR beta template counts normalized to usable DNA, with usable DNA estimated by amplification and sequencing of housekeeping genes. Two-sided Kruskal-Wallis tests were used to compare TCR metrics across histologic stages. What TCRdb holds here is the immuneACCESS table cut down to in-frame rearrangements. Part of the clones is not present; checked against another copy, under half of the missing clones reflect an unresolved V gene, and the others are unexplained. That table supplies the V and J calls and clone size; D and trimming were determined from the DNA. This sample is represented by under 5,500 clones; around 89% of them were singletons. About 2.3% of the sample is held by the ten biggest clonotypes.

The source of this sequence is a person between 60 and 79 years old with lung adenocarcinoma. Sequenced input: FFPE lung adenocarcinoma in situ tissue. The sample's cell subset or site label, decoded: preinvasive adenocarcinoma in situ (AIS). In this chain, TRBV19 is recombined with TRBJ2-7; a stretch of 14 junction bases matches TRBD2. The CDR3 here reads CATGTSGSSYEQYF. The nucleotide sequence reads as follows: TGTGCCACGGGGACTAGCGGGAGCTCCTACGAGCAGTACTTC. When the CDR3 is completed using the reference TRBV19 and TRBJ2-7 genes on either side, the full variable domain is DGGITQSPKYLFRKEGQNVTLSCEQNLNHDAMYWYRQDPGQGLRLIYYSQIVNDFQKGDIAEGYSVSREKKESFPLTVTSAQKNPTAFYLCATGTSGSSYEQYFGPGTRLTVT.